This T cell receptor (beta chain) is drawn from a study of PD-L1 blockade in urothelial cancer. The overall study: Timepoints chosen for blood analysis were 3 weeks (second dose) and 6 weeks after treatment start.

V was trimmed by 6 bases and J by 0 bases, leaving 11 bases between them. The CDR3 extends over 14 amino acids. Germline loops: CDR1 SQVTM, CDR2 ANQGSEA. Sequenced by immunoSEQ multiplex PCR; TCRdb stores in-frame clones only, minus some. Altogether 35,000 to 40,000 clones are present, approximately 80% being singletons, with the ten largest covering more than 15%. Here the sequenced sample was PBMCs, taken around atezolizumab (anti-PD-L1) treatment. The genes are TRBV29-1 and TRBJ2-2; D gene unclear. This receptor was obtained from a man aged 60 to 69 with urothelial cancer. The CDR3 DNA is TGCAGCGTCCGGTTACGTACGAACACCGGGGAGCTGTTTTTT. Protein product: CSVRLRTNTGELFF.